The rows below give T cell receptor beta chains drawn from one sample of a study of T cells in Graves' hyperthyroidism and ophthalmopathy. From the multiplex PCR reads, TCRdb called clonotypes with MiXCR, one entry per CDR3 protein. The repertoire holds under 400,000 distinct CDR3 sequences, roughly 15% seen once, with approximately 19% in the top ten. The sample was blood. The receptors here all came from a woman aged 60-75 years with Graves' ophthalmopathy. Both conserved end residues are part of each CDR3. The D gene is left open where the match is weak. A clone size is listed for some rows: how often the clone was seen (once, few, many), or a class if it is expanded.

j_gene	d_gene	v_gene	abundance	CDR3aa	CDR3nt
TRBJ2-5	-	TRBV3-1	many	CASSHAPGRGETQYF	TGTGCCAGCAGCCACGCCCCCGGGCGTGGAGAGACCCAGTACTTC
TRBJ2-7	TRBD2	TRBV20-1	-	CSARDWEGISYYEQYF	TGCAGTGCTAGAGATTGGGAGGGGATCTCCTACTACGAGCAGTACTTC
TRBJ1-6	-	TRBV9	few	CASSGASSYNSPLHF	TGTGCCAGCAGCGGAGCAAGCTCCTATAATTCACCCCTCCACTTT
TRBJ2-5	TRBD2	TRBV28	many	CASRDGGLAGLQTQYF	TGTGCCAGCAGAGATGGTGGGCTAGCGGGGTTACAGACCCAGTACTTC
TRBJ2-7	-	TRBV5-1	many	CASSFTTGEFYEQYF	TGCGCCAGCAGCTTTACGACAGGAGAATTCTACGAGCAGTACTTC
TRBJ2-1	TRBD2	TRBV6-1	few	CASSQTSGSLWYEQFF	TGTGCCAGTTCACAGACTAGCGGGAGCCTTTGGTATGAGCAGTTCTTC
TRBJ2-5	-	TRBV6-2/TRBV6-3	many	CASHEGVARVYETQYF	TGTGCCAGTCACGAGGGGGTAGCGAGGGTTTACGAGACCCAGTACTTC
TRBJ2-2	-	TRBV7-3	many	CASSLHTGELFF	TGTGCCAGCAGCTTACACACCGGGGAGCTGTTTTTT
TRBJ2-7	-	TRBV28	-	CASSFDGEDF	TGTGCCAGCAGTTTCGACGGGGAGGACTTC
TRBJ2-5	TRBD2	TRBV2	many	CASSEARSGRETQYF	TGTGCCAGCAGTGAAGCGCGGAGCGGGAGGGAGACCCAGTACTTC
TRBJ1-5	TRBD1	TRBV6-5	few	CASRRTGGTSNQPQHF	TGTGCCAGCAGGAGGACAGGGGGCACTAGCAATCAGCCCCAGCATTTT
TRBJ2-7	TRBD1	TRBV6-6	many	CASSYSRGRGEQYF	TGTGCCAGCAGTTACTCAAGGGGGCGAGGGGAGCAGTACTTC
TRBJ2-2	TRBD1	TRBV19	-	CATRTGPNTGELFF	TGTGCCACCAGGACAGGGCCAAACACCGGGGAGCTGTTTTTT
TRBJ2-1	-	TRBV11-2	few	CASSLGLTNEQFF	TGTGCCAGCAGCTTGGGACTTACAAATGAGCAGTTCTTC
TRBJ2-1	TRBD2	TRBV6-1	many	CASSDPGLVIKNEQFF	TGTGCCAGCAGTGACCCGGGACTAGTTATCAAGAATGAGCAGTTCTTC